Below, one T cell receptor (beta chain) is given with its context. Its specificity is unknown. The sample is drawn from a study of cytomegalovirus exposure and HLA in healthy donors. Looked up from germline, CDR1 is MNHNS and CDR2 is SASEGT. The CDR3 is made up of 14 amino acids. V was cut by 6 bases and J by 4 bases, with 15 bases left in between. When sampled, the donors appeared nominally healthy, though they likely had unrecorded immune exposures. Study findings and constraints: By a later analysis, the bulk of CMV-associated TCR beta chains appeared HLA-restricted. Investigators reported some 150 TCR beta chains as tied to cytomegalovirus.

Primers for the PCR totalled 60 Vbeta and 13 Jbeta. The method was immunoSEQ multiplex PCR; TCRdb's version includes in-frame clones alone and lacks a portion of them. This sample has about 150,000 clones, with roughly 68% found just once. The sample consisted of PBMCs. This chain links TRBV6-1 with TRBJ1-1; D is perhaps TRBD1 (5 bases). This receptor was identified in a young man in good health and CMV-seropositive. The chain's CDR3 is CASSTTVVATEAFF. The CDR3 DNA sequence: TGTGCCAGCAGCACGACAGTGGTGGCCACTGAAGCTTTCTTT.